The rows below give T cell receptor beta chains drawn from one sample of a study of cytomegalovirus exposure and HLA in healthy donors. Method: immunoSEQ multiplex PCR; TCRdb's copy keeps in-frame clones and lacks some. The data contain 200,000 or so clones, 84% of them singletons. Sequencing used PBMCs. Receptors originate from a man aged 18 to 30 in good health and CMV-seropositive. CDR3s include the opening cysteine and the closing phenylalanine or tryptophan. The D gene is left open where the match is weak. Expanded clones are given a class, and other clones once, few, many or no size at all.

j_call v_call d_call clone_size cdr3_length cdr3_aa cdr3_nt
TRBJ2-7 TRBV27 TRBD1 - 15 CASSPRRTGGNEQYF TGTGCCAGCAGCCCGCGAAGGACAGGGGGCAACGAGCAGTACTTC
TRBJ2-7 TRBV19 - few 14 CASSIFGQGNEQYF TGTGCCAGTAGTATCTTCGGTCAGGGGAACGAGCAGTACTTC
TRBJ2-3 TRBV28 TRBD2 - 15 CASSFGRDTADTQYF TGTGCCAGCAGTTTCGGGAGGGACACAGCAGATACGCAGTATTTT
TRBJ2-5 TRBV30 TRBD1 - 16 CAWSPSSGQLQETQYF TGTGCCTGGAGTCCATCGTCGGGACAGCTTCAAGAGACCCAGTACTTC
TRBJ2-7 TRBV19 TRBD2 - 14 CASSMGLATYEQYF TGTGCCAGTAGTATGGGACTAGCGACCTACGAGCAGTACTTC
TRBJ2-3 TRBV27 TRBD2 once 16 CASSPLAGSAPDTQYF TGTGCCAGCAGTCCCCTAGCGGGATCCGCCCCAGATACGCAGTATTTT
TRBJ2-7 TRBV11-2 - few 14 CASSPDRSSYEQYF TGTGCCAGCAGCCCCGACAGATCCTCCTACGAGCAGTACTTC
TRBJ2-7 TRBV2 - - 12 CASRSLAYEQYF TGTGCCAGCAGGAGCCTAGCTTACGAGCAGTACTTC
TRBJ1-1 TRBV5-1 TRBD1 - 13 CASSLDRAAEAFF TGCGCCAGCAGCTTAGACAGGGCAGCTGAAGCTTTCTTT
TRBJ2-2 TRBV6-5 - - 14 CASSSDRLTGELFF TGTGCCAGCAGTAGTGACAGACTCACCGGGGAGCTGTTTTTT
TRBJ2-2 TRBV27 TRBD1 - 14 CATRQGVNTGELFF TGTGCCACCCGACAGGGTGTTAACACCGGGGAGCTGTTTTTT
TRBJ2-1 TRBV2 TRBD2 - 15 CASRGLAGAYNEQFF TGTGCCAGCAGGGGACTAGCGGGCGCCTACAATGAGCAGTTCTTC
TRBJ2-7 TRBV4-3 TRBD2 - 15 CASSQGSGSLYEQYF TGCGCCAGCAGCCAGGGTAGCGGGAGCCTCTACGAGCAGTACTTC
TRBJ2-3 TRBV27 - - 16 CASSLLWGASPDTQYF TGTGCCAGCAGTTTATTATGGGGCGCCAGCCCAGATACGCAGTATTTT
TRBJ1-5 TRBV7-2 - - 15 CASSRKGAHNQPQHF TGTGCCAGCAGTCGCAAGGGAGCCCACAATCAGCCCCAGCATTTT
TRBJ2-1 TRBV9 - - 16 CASSAPFPAGDNEQFF TGTGCCAGCAGCGCACCGTTCCCCGCCGGAGACAATGAGCAGTTCTTC
TRBJ2-1 TRBV5-1 TRBD2 - 13 CASRWDYHNEQFF TGCGCCAGCCGGTGGGACTACCACAATGAGCAGTTCTTC
TRBJ1-1 TRBV2 - - 12 CASSSGSTEAFF TGTGCCAGTTCCTCGGGGTCGACTGAAGCTTTCTTT
TRBJ1-5 TRBV25-1 TRBD1 - 13 CASTGTGNQPQHF TGTGCCAGCACCGGGACAGGGAATCAGCCCCAGCATTTT
TRBJ2-7 TRBV27 TRBD1 - 19 CASSLKGGLPGQGLDEQYF TGTGCCAGCAGTTTAAAGGGGGGCTTGCCCGGACAGGGGTTAGATGAGCAGTACTTC
TRBJ1-2 TRBV28 - - 15 CASSSTFSWLYGYTF TGTGCCAGCAGTTCCACTTTTAGCTGGCTCTATGGCTACACCTTC
TRBJ2-4 TRBV27 - once 13 CASSISPRDIQYF TGTGCCAGCAGTATTTCCCCTCGTGACATTCAGTACTTC
TRBJ2-1 TRBV5-1 TRBD2 - 16 CASSSGLAGGADEQFF TGCGCCAGCAGCTCCGGACTAGCGGGAGGCGCGGATGAGCAGTTCTTC
TRBJ1-4 TRBV5-6 - - 15 CASSLYHKTYEKLFF TGTGCCAGCAGCTTGTATCACAAGACTTATGAAAAACTGTTTTTT
TRBJ2-7 TRBV27 - - 14 CASSLSPPGNEQYF TGTGCCAGCAGTCTGAGCCCGCCCGGGAACGAGCAGTACTTC
TRBJ2-7 TRBV18 TRBD1 - 14 CASSPGQGSGEQYF TGTGCCAGCTCCCCGGGACAGGGATCAGGCGAGCAGTACTTC
TRBJ2-1 TRBV27 TRBD2 - 15 CASSLGTSAIYEQFF TGTGCCAGCAGCTTAGGGACTAGCGCGATCTATGAGCAGTTCTTC
TRBJ2-4 TRBV18 TRBD2 many 15 CASSPGRAGSNIQYF TGTGCCAGCTCCCCGGGCCGAGCGGGGAGCAACATTCAGTACTTC
TRBJ2-4 TRBV6-6 - - 16 CASSYSGGLAKNIQYF TGTGCCAGCAGTTACTCGGGGGGGCTAGCCAAAAACATTCAGTACTTC
TRBJ1-5 TRBV6-6 TRBD1 - 14 CASRTGEGNQPQHF TGTGCCAGCAGAACAGGGGAGGGCAATCAGCCCCAGCATTTT
TRBJ2-7 TRBV10-3 TRBD1 once 13 CAIRGTGPGEQYF TGTGCCATTCGCGGGACAGGGCCGGGCGAGCAGTACTTC
TRBJ2-7 TRBV16 - once 15 CASSQSGSSSYEQYF TGTGCCAGCAGCCAATCCGGGTCTAGTAGCTACGAGCAGTACTTC
TRBJ1-2 TRBV7-9 - - 16 CASSSATGLSVVGYTF TGTGCCAGCAGCTCCGCCACGGGACTTTCAGTTGTGGGCTACACCTTC
TRBJ2-2 TRBV19 - - 15 CASSPGSGYTGELFF TGTGCCAGTAGTCCCGGGTCAGGGTACACCGGGGAGCTGTTTTTT
TRBJ1-2 TRBV6-1 - - 14 CASSDGIRSYGYTF TGTGCCAGCAGTGATGGTATTCGGAGCTATGGCTACACCTTC
TRBJ2-1 TRBV11-3 TRBD2 - 18 CASSSGLAGESSYNEQFF TGTGCCAGCAGCTCGGGGCTAGCGGGAGAGAGCTCCTACAATGAGCAGTTCTTC
TRBJ1-2 TRBV25-1 - - 15 CASSESGRGSHGYTF TGTGCCAGCAGTGAATCCGGTCGAGGTAGTCATGGCTACACCTTC
TRBJ2-1 TRBV5-5 - - 11 CASSSNNEQFF TGTGCCAGCAGCTCTAACAATGAGCAGTTCTTC
TRBJ2-1 TRBV6-1 TRBD2 - 17 CASSEGLGEGSYNEQFF TGTGCCAGCAGTGAAGGTCTGGGGGAGGGGTCGTACAATGAGCAGTTCTTC
TRBJ2-1 TRBV19 - - 17 CASISSLWRDSYAEQFF TGTGCCAGTATCTCATCTCTTTGGCGAGACTCTTACGCTGAGCAGTTCTTC
TRBJ1-4 TRBV7-2 TRBD1 - 15 CASSLQGAGNEKLFF TGTGCCAGCAGCTTACAGGGGGCCGGTAATGAAAAACTGTTTTTT
TRBJ2-7 TRBV2 - few 12 CASSDNSYEQYF TGTGCCAGCAGTGACAACTCCTACGAGCAGTACTTC
TRBJ1-5 TRBV28 - - 14 CASSLIGSNQPQHF TGTGCCAGCAGTTTAATCGGGAGCAATCAGCCCCAGCATTTT
TRBJ2-1 TRBV4-3 TRBD2 - 19 CASSQEWTSGPQTYNEQFF TGCGCCAGCAGCCAAGAATGGACTAGCGGTCCTCAAACCTACAATGAGCAGTTCTTC
TRBJ2-4 TRBV9 - - 14 CASSATASKNIQYF TGTGCCAGCAGCGCGACAGCTTCCAAAAACATTCAGTACTTC
TRBJ2-7 TRBV19 TRBD1 - 14 CASSGQGGFYEQYF TGTGCCAGTAGCGGACAGGGGGGGTTCTACGAGCAGTACTTC
TRBJ2-2 TRBV28 TRBD2 - 18 CASSLEGLAGGVPGELFF TGTGCCAGCAGTTTAGAGGGACTAGCGGGAGGGGTCCCCGGGGAGCTGTTTTTT
TRBJ2-7 TRBV27 TRBD1 - 14 CASSPRQGGSEQYF TGTGCCAGCAGTCCACGACAGGGGGGCTCCGAGCAGTACTTC
TRBJ1-1 TRBV9 - - 15 CASSPSGGGGTEAFF TGTGCCAGCAGCCCATCTGGGGGGGGCGGGACTGAAGCTTTCTTT
TRBJ2-2 TRBV4-1 TRBD2 - 17 CASSQVPGLAAGWELFF TGCGCCAGCAGCCAGGTTCCGGGACTAGCGGCCGGTTGGGAGCTGTTTTTT
TRBJ2-1 TRBV7-6 TRBD2 - 15 CASTPRPAGVNEQFF TGTGCCAGCACCCCAAGGCCAGCGGGAGTCAATGAGCAGTTCTTC
TRBJ2-7 TRBV7-9 TRBD2 few 18 CASSLDSSGRVVTYEQYF TGTGCCAGCAGCTTAGATTCTAGCGGGAGGGTGGTGACCTACGAGCAGTACTTC
TRBJ2-2 TRBV6-4 - many 14 CASSDGRDTGELFF TGTGCCAGCAGTGACGGCAGGGACACCGGGGAGCTGTTTTTT